This paragraph covers one T cell receptor beta chain sequence. Antigen: not known. This specimen belongs to a study of cytomegalovirus exposure and HLA in healthy donors. Study-wide context: For the 300 to 450 genotyped donors, more than 80% fell within the Caucasian-associated ancestry cluster.

The CDR3 has 15 amino acids. Trimming left V 0 bases short and J 4 bases short, with 12 bases between. Germline V CDR1 and CDR2: LGHNA, YSLEER. This PCR relied on a set of 60 Vbeta primers and 13 Jbeta primers. Method: immunoSEQ multiplex PCR; TCRdb's copy keeps in-frame clones and lacks some. The sample holds more than 150,000 clones, roughly 82% seen once. Regarding the study as a whole: Rare TCR sequences predominated, though certain public TCRs were found in many donors. TCR beta V segments were, for the most part, productive about 87% or about 30% of the time in an earlier analysis. Analysis was carried out at a later point, and it linked a missense DCLRE1C variant to TCR beta V- and J-gene trimming.

The receptor comes from a man aged 40-55 years in good health and CMV-seronegative. The chain is built from TRBV4-3 and TRBJ1-1, with D perhaps TRBD1 (5 bases). The source material was PBMCs. This chain's CDR3 is CASSQEGGRSTEAFF. The CDR3 nucleotides are TGCGCCAGCAGCCAAGAGGGGGGTCGGAGCACTGAAGCTTTCTTT.